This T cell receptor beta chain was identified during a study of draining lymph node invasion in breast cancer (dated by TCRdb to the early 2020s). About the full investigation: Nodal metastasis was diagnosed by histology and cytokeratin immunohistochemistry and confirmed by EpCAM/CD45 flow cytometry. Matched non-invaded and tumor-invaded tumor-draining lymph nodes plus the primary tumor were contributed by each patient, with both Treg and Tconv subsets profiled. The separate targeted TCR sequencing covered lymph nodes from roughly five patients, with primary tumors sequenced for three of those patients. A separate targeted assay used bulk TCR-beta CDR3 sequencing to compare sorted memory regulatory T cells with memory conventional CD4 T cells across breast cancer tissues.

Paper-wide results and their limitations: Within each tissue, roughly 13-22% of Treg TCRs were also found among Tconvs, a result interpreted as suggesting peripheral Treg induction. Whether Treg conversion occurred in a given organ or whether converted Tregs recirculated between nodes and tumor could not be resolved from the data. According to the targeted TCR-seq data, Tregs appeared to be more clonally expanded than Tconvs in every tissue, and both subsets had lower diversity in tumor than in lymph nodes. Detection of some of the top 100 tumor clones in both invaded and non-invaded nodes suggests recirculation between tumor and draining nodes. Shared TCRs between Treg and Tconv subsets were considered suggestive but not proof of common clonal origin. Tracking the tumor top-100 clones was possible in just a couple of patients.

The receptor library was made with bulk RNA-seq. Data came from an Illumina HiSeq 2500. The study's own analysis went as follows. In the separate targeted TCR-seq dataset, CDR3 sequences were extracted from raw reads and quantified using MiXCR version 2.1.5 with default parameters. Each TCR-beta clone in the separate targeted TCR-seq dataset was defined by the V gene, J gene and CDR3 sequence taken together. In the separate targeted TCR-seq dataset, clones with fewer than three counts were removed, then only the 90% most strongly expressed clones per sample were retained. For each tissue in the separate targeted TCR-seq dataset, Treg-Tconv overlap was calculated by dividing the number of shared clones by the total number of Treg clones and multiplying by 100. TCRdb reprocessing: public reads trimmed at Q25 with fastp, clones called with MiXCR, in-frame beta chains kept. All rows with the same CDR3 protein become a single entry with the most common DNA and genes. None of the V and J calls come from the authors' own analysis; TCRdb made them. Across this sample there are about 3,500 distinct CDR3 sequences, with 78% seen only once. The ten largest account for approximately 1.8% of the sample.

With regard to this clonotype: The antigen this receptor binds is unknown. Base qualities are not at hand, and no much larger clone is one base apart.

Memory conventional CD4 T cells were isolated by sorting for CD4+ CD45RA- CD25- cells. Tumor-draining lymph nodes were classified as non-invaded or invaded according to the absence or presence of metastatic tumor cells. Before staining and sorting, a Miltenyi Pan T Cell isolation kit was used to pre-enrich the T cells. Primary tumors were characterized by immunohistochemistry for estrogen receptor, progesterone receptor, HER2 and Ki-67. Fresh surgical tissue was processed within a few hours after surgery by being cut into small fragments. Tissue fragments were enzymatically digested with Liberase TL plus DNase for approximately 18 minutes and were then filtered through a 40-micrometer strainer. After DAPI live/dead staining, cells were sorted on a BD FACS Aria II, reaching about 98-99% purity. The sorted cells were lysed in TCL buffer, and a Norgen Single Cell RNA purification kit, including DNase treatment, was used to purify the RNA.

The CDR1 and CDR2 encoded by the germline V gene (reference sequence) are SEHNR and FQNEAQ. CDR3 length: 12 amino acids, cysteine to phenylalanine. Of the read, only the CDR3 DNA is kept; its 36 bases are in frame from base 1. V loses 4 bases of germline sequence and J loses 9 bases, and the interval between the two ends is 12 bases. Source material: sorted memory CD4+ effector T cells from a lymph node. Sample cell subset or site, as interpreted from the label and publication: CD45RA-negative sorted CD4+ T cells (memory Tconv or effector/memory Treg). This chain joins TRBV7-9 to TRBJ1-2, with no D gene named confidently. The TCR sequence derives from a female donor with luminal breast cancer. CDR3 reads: CASSSSVGSYTF. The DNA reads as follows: TGTGCCAGCAGCTCCAGCGTTGGTAGCTACACCTTC.